These 22 T cell receptor beta chains share one sample of origin, sequenced in a study of cytomegalovirus exposure and HLA in healthy donors. This PCR relied on a set of 60 Vbeta primers and 13 Jbeta primers. The protocol was immunoSEQ multiplex PCR, while the TCRdb copy is restricted to in-frame clones and leaves out a portion. The data show over 130,000 clones, 80% seen once. Source material: PBMCs. These receptors all stem from a man aged 45-65 years in good health and CMV-seronegative.

The chain couples TRBV6-1 to TRBJ1-5; unclear D gene. The length of the CDR3 is 13 residues. V shed 3 bases and J shed 9 bases, with 12 bases lying between them. Germline V gene sequence: CDR1 MNHNS, CDR2 SASEGT. DNA for the CDR3: TGTGCCAGCAGTGAGTCCGAATCCAGGCCCCAGCATTTT. Encoded protein: CASSESESRPQHF.

The sample holds a few counts of this clone. This chain links TRBV7-9 with TRBJ2-3, with D tentatively TRBD2 (5 bases). The CDR3 consists of 11 residues. Germline lookup yields CDR1 SEHNR and CDR2 FQNEAQ (reference sequence). Trimming stripped 6 bases from V and 6 bases from J, with 7 bases between. For the CDR3, the DNA is TGTGCCAGCAGTCGAGGGGATACGCAGTATTTT. Protein product: CASSRGDTQYF.

In nucleotides, the CDR3 is TGTGCCAGCAGTGAGACAGCCCGGGGGGAGCTGTTTTTT. It translates to CASSETARGELFF. The J gene is TRBJ2-2, the V gene TRBV6-1, with D perhaps TRBD1 (5 bases). Germline values: CDR1 MNHNS, CDR2 SASEGT. The CDR3 length is 13 residues. Trimming left V 3 bases short and J 8 bases short, with 10 bases between.

V is TRBV9 and J is TRBJ2-3; D is unresolved. Looked up from germline, CDR1 is SGDLS and CDR2 is YYNGEE. V lost 1 base to trimming and J lost 4 bases, with 10 bases between them. This CDR3 spans 14 amino acids. This chain's CDR3 is CASSVQTAPDTQYF. For the CDR3, the DNA is TGTGCCAGCAGCGTACAGACTGCTCCAGATACGCAGTATTTT.

The chain has TRBV7-9 and TRBJ1-4; TRBD1 aligns across 8 bases. The CDR3 loop spans 15 amino acids. V lost 5 bases to trimming and J lost 4 bases; unmatched junction nucleotides: 6. Germline CDR1 SEHNR, CDR2 FQNEAQ (reference sequence). The CDR3 DNA reads as TGTGCCAGCAGCATAGACAGGGGAGTTAATGAAAAACTGTTTTTT. Protein: CASSIDRGVNEKLFF. The full variable domain, in which reference TRBV7-9 and TRBJ1-4 provide the parts outside the CDR3, is DTGVSQNPRHKITKRGQNVTFRCDPISEHNRLYWYRQTLGQGPEFLTYFQNEAQLEKSRLLSDRFSAERPKGSFSTLEIQRTEQGDSAMYLCASSIDRGVNEKLFFGSGTQLSVL.

The gene calls are TRBV2 and TRBJ2-2, with D possibly being TRBD1 (5 bases). CDR1 and CDR2 from the germline V gene are SNHLY and FYNNEI. Trimming left V 3 bases short and J 6 bases short, with 17 bases between. The CDR3 consists of 16 residues. CDR3 residues: CASSDSTAIIAGELFF. The CDR3 DNA follows: TGTGCCAGCAGTGATTCGACAGCCATTATCGCCGGGGAGCTGTTTTTT.

The chain uses TRBV7-9 and TRBJ1-1; D is ambiguous. The CDR3 consists of 14 residues. The V gene's germline CDR1 is SEHNR and CDR2 FQNEAQ (reference sequence). The V end lost 0 bases, the J end lost 5 bases, and 10 bases lay between the germline ends. The CDR3 nucleotides read TGTGCCAGCAGCTTAGCGAGTTCGACTACTGAAGCTTTCTTT. Its protein product is CASSLASSTTEAFF. Drawing the rest from reference TRBV7-9 and TRBJ1-1, the complete variable domain is DTGVSQNPRHKITKRGQNVTFRCDPISEHNRLYWYRQTLGQGPEFLTYFQNEAQLEKSRLLSDRFSAERPKGSFSTLEIQRTEQGDSAMYLCASSLASSTTEAFFGQGTRLTVV.

This chain uses TRBV5-1 with TRBJ1-2, with D possibly TRBD1 on 5 matching bases. In germline, CDR1 is SGHRS, CDR2 YFSETQ. This CDR3 has 15 amino acids. V lost 3 bases and J 2 bases, leaving 14 bases between the germline ends. For the CDR3, the DNA is TGCGCCAGCAGCTCGGGGGACGGAACGAACTATGGCTACACCTTC. Its translation: CASSSGDGTNYGYTF.

V usage is TRBV5-6 and J usage is TRBJ1-2, with no clear D. The CDR3 length is 15 residues. CDR1 and CDR2 from the germline V gene are SGHDT and YYEEEE. V shed 2 bases and J shed 7 bases, with 18 bases lying between them. Here the CDR3 reads CASSLAGGMTSGYTF. For the CDR3, the DNA is TGTGCCAGCAGCTTAGCAGGAGGCATGACGAGTGGCTACACCTTC.

This chain joins TRBV7-9 and TRBJ1-2; TRBD1 is a possible D gene (5 bases). Germline V lookup: CDR1 SEHNR, CDR2 FQNEAQ (reference sequence). This CDR3 contains 12 residues. With 1 base removed from V and 8 bases from J, the gap between germline ends came to 8 bases. Here the CDR3 reads CASSLVGGGYTF. Written as DNA, the CDR3 is TGTGCCAGCAGCTTAGTTGGGGGGGGCTACACCTTC.

V gene TRBV29-1 combines with J gene TRBJ2-7, with unresolved D. In germline, CDR1 is SQVTM, CDR2 ANQGSEA. The CDR3 length is 12 residues. V was cut by 4 bases and J by 1 base, with 8 bases left in between. CDR3 in DNA: TGCAGCGTTGTTTCCGGTTCCTACGAGCAGTACTTC. Protein product: CSVVSGSYEQYF.

This clone came up once. The V and J genes are TRBV30 and TRBJ1-6, with D uncertain. Germline lookup yields CDR1 GTSNPN and CDR2 SVGIG (reference sequence). CDR3 size: 17 residues. V was clipped by 2 bases and J by 8 bases, with 22 bases between them. CDR3: CAWSIFSGSLFYSPLHF. CDR3 sequence (DNA): TGTGCCTGGAGTATTTTTAGTGGGAGCCTTTTCTATTCACCCCTCCACTTT.

The V gene is TRBV27, the J gene TRBJ1-6, with a possible D match to TRBD1 (5 bases). In germline, CDR1 is MNHEY, CDR2 SMNVEV (reference sequence). V was clipped by 10 bases and J by 0 bases, with 16 bases between them. The CDR3 length is 16 residues. This CDR3 reads CATRVNYSSYNSPLHF. The DNA of the CDR3 is TGTGCCACCAGGGTAAATTATAGCTCCTATAATTCACCCCTCCACTTT.

V usage is TRBV9 and J usage is TRBJ2-1; 8 bases match TRBD2. This CDR3 is 14 amino acids long. CDR1 and CDR2 from the germline V gene are SGDLS and YYNGEE. V shed 0 bases and J 8 bases; nucleotides not matched to a gene: 4. The CDR3 region has the DNA TGTGCCAGCAGCGTAGACGGGAGGGCCTATGAGCAGTTCTTC. Translating gives CASSVDGRAYEQFF.

This chain uses TRBV7-9 with TRBJ2-7, with D unresolved. This CDR3 has 13 residues. Trimming shortened V by 7 bases and J by 5 bases, and 15 bases separated the two germline ends. Germline V gene sequence: CDR1 SEHNR, CDR2 FQNEAQ (reference sequence). The chain's CDR3 is CASTSGEYDEQYF. CDR3 in DNA: TGTGCCAGCACCTCAGGCGAGTACGACGAGCAGTACTTC.

This chain connects TRBV5-1 to TRBJ2-2, with unresolved D. Germline-derived CDR1 and CDR2 are SGHRS and YFSETQ. This CDR3 is 17 amino acids long. The germline V and J ends were trimmed by 0 bases and 1 base, with 13 bases remaining between them. The DNA of the CDR3 is TGCGCCAGCAGCTTGGCCTTACAGTCCCAGAACACCGGGGAGCTGTTTTTT. It encodes CASSLALQSQNTGELFF.

This clone was observed once. The genes are TRBV27 and TRBJ2-7; 11 bases are a match to TRBD1. V shed 5 bases and J 4 bases; nucleotides not matched to a gene: 7. This CDR3 comprises 15 residues. Germline-derived CDR1 and CDR2 are MNHEY and SMNVEV (reference sequence). CDR3 DNA: TGTGCCAGCAGTCGGACAGGGGGCGTCTATTACGAGCAGTACTTC. It codes for CASSRTGGVYYEQYF.

This clone showed up just a few times. The gene calls are TRBV10-1 and TRBJ1-2; no clear D gene. The CDR3 contains 15 residues. The germline CDR1 and CDR2 sequences are WNHNN and SYGVQD (reference sequence). V lost 8 bases and J 3 bases, leaving 19 bases between the germline ends. This chain's CDR3 is CASLRPDKPYYGYTF. DNA for the CDR3: TGCGCCAGCCTTAGACCCGACAAACCCTACTATGGCTACACCTTC.

The V and J genes are TRBV14 and TRBJ2-6, with TRBD1 matching over 7 bases. The ends lost 5 bases at V and 0 bases at J; junction bases unmatched: 10. Per germline, CDR1 SGHDN and CDR2 FVKESK. The CDR3 runs to 18 residues. CDR3 residues: CASSSYPGQSSGANVLTF. The CDR3 DNA reads TGTGCCAGCAGCTCCTATCCGGGACAGTCCTCTGGGGCCAACGTCCTGACTTTC.

This chain joins TRBV2 and TRBJ1-3; D not certain. Trimming pared 3 bases from V and 0 bases from J, leaving 12 bases between. CDR1 is SNHLY, CDR2 FYNNEI, per germline. The CDR3 spans 16 residues. CDR3 nucleotides: TGTGCCAGCAGTGAGGCAGGTCCGAGCTCTGGAAACACCATATATTTT. This gives the protein CASSEAGPSSGNTIYF.

This clone came up once. The chain couples TRBV5-1 to TRBJ2-3; 9 bases are shared with TRBD2. Germline-derived CDR1 and CDR2 are SGHRS and YFSETQ. After removal of 2 bases from V and 4 bases from J, the junction contained 8 bases not matched to a gene. The CDR3 has 16 amino acids. CDR3 nucleotides: TGCGCCAGCAGCTTCGGCTTGGGACTAGCTCCAGATACGCAGTATTTT. The encoded protein is CASSFGLGLAPDTQYF.

The CDR3 protein is CASSSGTGNYGYTF. The CDR3 bases are TGTGCCAGCAGCTCGGGGACAGGGAACTATGGCTACACCTTC. The chain is built from TRBV7-3 and TRBJ1-2; 9 bases are shared with TRBD1. Per the germline V gene, CDR1 is SGHTA and CDR2 is FQGTGA. J lost 2 bases, V lost 4 bases, and 2 bases had no gene match. This CDR3 comprises 14 residues.